This TCR beta chain came from a study of CD8 T cells in ankylosing spondylitis. Study conclusions and caveats: Seemingly distinctive of ankylosing spondylitis blood was a TCR beta motif formed by eight highly homologous variants. Disease-linked clones were reportedly significantly enriched in matched ankylosing spondylitis synovial fluid. In synovial fluid and blood from reactive arthritis, some motif variants were previously reported.

Making use of molecular barcodes, quantitative 5'-RACE generated TCR beta libraries. TCRdb itself ran the 5' RACE reads through MiXCR, one entry per CDR3 protein. The table includes 250,000 to 400,000 distinct CDR3 sequences, 11% detected once. The germline V gene encodes CDR1 MDHEN and CDR2 SYDVKM. Trimming shortened V by 6 bases and J by 0 bases, and 6 bases separated the two germline ends. This CDR3 spans 14 amino acids. The sample holds a few counts of this clonotype. Its antigen is still unknown. Sample: blood, either unsorted or a sorted T cell fraction (not recorded which). The chain links TRBV28 to TRBJ2-6; D might be TRBD1 or TRBD2, each matching 5 bases. The TCR sequence derives from a female donor with ankylosing spondylitis or in good health (not recorded which). The CDR3 DNA reads TGTGCCAGCAGGGGGGACTCTGGGGCCAACGTCCTGACTTTC. Its translation: CASRGDSGANVLTF.